The following is a TCR beta chain sequence with its context. The data are from a study of cytomegalovirus exposure and HLA in healthy donors. V was trimmed by 0 bases and J by 0 bases, leaving 14 bases between them. The germline V gene has CDR1 MRHNA and CDR2 SNTAGT. The CDR3 totals 18 residues. Produced via immunoSEQ multiplex PCR; TCRdb's table is partial and in-frame only. The sample shows more than 250,000 clones, approximately 90% of them seen only once. The receptor comes from a woman between 18 and 29 years old in good health and CMV-seronegative. The V call is TRBV6-4, the J call TRBJ2-2, with D perhaps matching TRBD2 (6 bases). The sample consisted of PBMCs. The CDR3 sequence is CASSDSGVGGPNTGELFF. The CDR3 nucleotides read TGTGCCAGCAGTGACTCCGGTGTGGGGGGACCGAACACCGGGGAGCTGTTTTTT.